Presented here are 22 T cell receptor beta chains from one specimen sequenced in a study of long-term antiretroviral therapy in people with HIV. Samples were assayed with immunoSEQ v3.0 at survey level. Repertoires were generated with immunoSEQ multiplex PCR, while TCRdb's copy carries only in-frame clones and drops some. The table shows about 18,000 clones, with around 80% occurring only once. The material was unsorted PBMCs, obtained 0.6 years after starting antiretroviral therapy. These receptors were obtained from a woman aged 18 to 35 with HIV.

The CDR3 loop reads CASSNGGDTQYF. For the CDR3, the DNA is TGTGCCAGTAGTAACGGGGGAGATACGCAGTATTTT. This chain connects TRBV19 to TRBJ2-3; possible D gene TRBD2, 6 bases. Germline assignment: CDR1 LNHDA and CDR2 SQIVND (reference sequence). V was pared by 4 bases and J by 5 bases, with 7 bases between. The CDR3 extends over 12 amino acids.

V and J are TRBV11-2 and TRBJ1-1; 7 nucleotides agree with TRBD1. This CDR3 is built from 15 residues. Germline V gene data show CDR1 as SGHAT and CDR2 as FQNNGV. J gave up 4 bases and V 1 base, and 6 bases lay outside the gene matches. In DNA form, the CDR3 reads TGTGCCAGCAGCTTAGGGTACAGGGGAGGCACTGAAGCTTTCTTT. Protein: CASSLGYRGGTEAFF.

The chain carries TRBV4-1 and TRBJ1-4, with D unresolved. The germline V gene has CDR1 MGHRA and CDR2 YSYEKL. The length of the CDR3 is 16 residues. Trimming shortened V by 4 bases and J by 5 bases, and 17 bases separated the two germline ends. CDR3 coding DNA: TGCGCCAGCAGCCTTCTCACGGACGGATTAAATGAAAAACTGTTTTTT. Translation: CASSLLTDGLNEKLFF.

This chain connects TRBV6-5 to TRBJ2-7; D not resolved. Germline loops: CDR1 MNHEY, CDR2 SVGAGI. There are 14 residues in the CDR3. The ends were cut back, 0 bases at V and 1 base at J, with 7 bases in the middle. The CDR3 reads CASSYSSGSYEQYF. The CDR3 DNA reads as TGTGCCAGCAGTTACTCGTCGGGTTCCTACGAGCAGTACTTC.

The CDR3 DNA follows: TGTGCCAGCAGTTCCTTACAGAATCCCTACAATGAGCAGTTCTTC. Translated: CASSSLQNPYNEQFF. The chain uses TRBV2 and TRBJ2-1, with no clear D. Germline CDR1 SNHLY, CDR2 FYNNEI. The CDR3 is 15 residues long. With 5 bases removed from V and 2 bases from J, the gap between germline ends came to 13 bases.

The rearrangement uses TRBV10-3 and TRBJ2-2; D unclear. This CDR3 contains 12 residues. Deletions cut 8 bases from V and 8 bases from J, with 12 bases between. The V gene's germline CDR1 is ENHRY and CDR2 SYGVKD. The CDR3 bases are TGTGCCATCGGTTTGGAATATGGGGAGCTGTTTTTT. Amino acids: CAIGLEYGELFF.

This clone ranks as large. This sequence joins TRBV28 and TRBJ1-5; D is perhaps TRBD1 (6 bases). CDR3 length: 16 amino acids. CDR1 and CDR2 (germline): MDHEN, SYDVKM. The V end was cut by 2 bases, the J end by 0 bases, with 11 bases between. CDR3 protein: CASSLMGHYSNQPQHF. CDR3 bases: TGTGCCAGCAGTTTAATGGGACACTATAGCAATCAGCCCCAGCATTTT.

In its sample, this clone was seen a few times. The chain uses TRBV9 and TRBJ1-2; TRBD1 is a possible D gene (5 bases). Germline V CDR1 and CDR2: SGDLS, YYNGEE. Deletions cut 2 bases from V and 3 bases from J, with 8 bases between. The CDR3 extends over 13 amino acids. CDR3 protein: CASSVRADYGYTF. CDR3 bases: TGTGCCAGCAGCGTCAGGGCGGACTATGGCTACACCTTC.

The genes are TRBV2 and TRBJ2-7, with 7 bases fitting TRBD2. Germline lookup yields CDR1 SNHLY and CDR2 FYNNEI. Trimming removed 8 bases from V and 5 bases from J; junction bases left unmatched: 9. The CDR3 is made up of 13 amino acids. The CDR3 is CASRIGGTDEQYF. For the CDR3, the DNA is TGTGCCAGCCGAATCGGGGGGACGGACGAGCAGTACTTC.

This chain connects TRBV11-2 to TRBJ2-1, with 8 positions matching TRBD2. Germline loops: CDR1 SGHAT, CDR2 FQNNGV. V was clipped by 0 bases and J by 16 bases; unmatched bases: 11. CDR3 size: 14 residues. The CDR3 region has the DNA TGTGCCAGCAGCTTAGATCTTGGAGCGGGAGACGTATTCTTC. It specifies CASSLDLGAGDVFF.

The chain recombines TRBV18 with TRBJ1-1; D unclear. This CDR3 is built from 14 residues. Germline V gene lookup returns CDR1 KGHSH and CDR2 LQKENI. Trimming stripped 7 bases from V and 1 base from J, with 13 bases between. This CDR3 reads CASLNQPKNTEAFF. DNA for the CDR3: TGTGCCAGCTTAAACCAACCCAAGAACACTGAAGCTTTCTTT.

The chain combines TRBV19 with TRBJ2-2; D gene unclear. The CDR3 spans 15 residues. V lost 5 bases, J lost 2 bases, and 12 bases lay in between. The germline CDR1 and CDR2 sequences are LNHDA and SQIVND (reference sequence). Here the CDR3 reads CASSPRASNTGELFF. CDR3 coding DNA: TGTGCCAGTAGTCCCCGAGCTTCCAACACCGGGGAGCTGTTTTTT.

This clone was counted a few times. This chain uses TRBV5-1 with TRBJ2-1, with TRBD1 matching 10 bases. The J segment lost 8 bases and the V segment lost 4 bases, leaving 6 bases of the junction unmatched. Germline loops: CDR1 SGHRS, CDR2 YFSETQ. There are 14 residues in the CDR3. The CDR3 region is CASSQGQGSDEQFF. The DNA of the CDR3 is TGCGCCAGCAGCCAGGGACAGGGGAGTGATGAGCAGTTCTTC.

The chain joins TRBV6-5 to TRBJ1-2; 8 bases are shared with TRBD1. Germline CDR1 reads MNHEY; CDR2 reads SVGAGI. CDR3 length equals 15 residues. The V segment lost 2 bases and the J segment 4 bases; nucleotides outside the gene matches: 6. CDR3 loop: CASSYITGTGYGYTF. CDR3 sequence (DNA): TGTGCCAGCAGTTACATAACCGGGACAGGCTATGGCTACACCTTC.

In its sample, this clone was seen once. The gene calls are TRBV9 and TRBJ2-1; 12 bases map to TRBD2. With 3 bases clipped from V and 7 bases from J, the junction kept 5 bases outside the gene matches. The CDR3 loop spans 15 amino acids. CDR1 and CDR2 (germline): SGDLS, YYNGEE. As DNA, the CDR3 is TGTGCCAGCAGCGACCTAGCGGGGGGGAGGAATGAGCAGTTCTTC. Its protein product is CASSDLAGGRNEQFF.

The chain recombines TRBV29-1 with TRBJ2-3, with 11 bases that match TRBD2. Germline-derived CDR1 and CDR2 are SQVTM and ANQGSEA. V gave up 5 bases and J gave up 6 bases; unmatched junction bases: 13. The CDR3 totals 16 residues. CDR3 amino acids: CSVSTGTSGRGDTQYF. The CDR3, as DNA: TGCAGCGTTTCTACAGGGACTAGCGGAAGGGGTGATACGCAGTATTTT.

This chain joins TRBV29-1 and TRBJ2-3; D assignment may be TRBD1 or TRBD2 (5 bases each). The CDR3 spans 12 residues. The V gene lost 5 bases and the J gene lost 4 bases, with 10 bases spanning the gap. Germline CDR1 and CDR2: SQVTM and ANQGSEA. The DNA of the CDR3 is TGCAGCGTTCCCCGAGGGGCAGATACGCAGTATTTT. This gives the protein CSVPRGADTQYF.

The chain uses TRBV11-2 and TRBJ2-5, with 9 bases identical to TRBD2. CDR1 SGHAT and CDR2 FQNNGV come from the germline V gene. V shed 1 base, J shed 5 bases, and the junction held 8 bases outside the gene matches. The length of the CDR3 is 16 residues. The CDR3 loop reads CASSLVVAGDRETQYF. Here the CDR3 DNA reads TGTGCCAGCAGCTTAGTGGTAGCGGGAGATAGGGAGACCCAGTACTTC.

This clone was found once. This rearrangement joins TRBV4-3 to TRBJ1-4, with D possibly being TRBD1 (6 bases). The germline CDR1 and CDR2 sequences are LGHNA and YSLEER. This CDR3 is 16 amino acids long. V lost 0 bases, J lost 7 bases, and 15 bases lay in between. The CDR3 sequence: CASSQDLGRGSEKLFF. Here the CDR3 DNA reads TGCGCCAGCAGCCAAGATCTTGGTAGGGGGAGTGAAAAACTGTTTTTT.

In its sample, this clone was seen once. The CDR3 DNA reads as TGCGCCAGCAGCCAAGATCGTAGCGGGGGCGTGTCCTACAATGAGCAGTTCTTC. Encoded protein: CASSQDRSGGVSYNEQFF. The gene calls are TRBV4-3 and TRBJ2-1; TRBD2 matches 9 bases. V lost 0 bases to trimming and J lost 1 base; unmatched junction nucleotides: 7. CDR3 length: 18 amino acids. The germline CDR1 and CDR2 sequences are LGHNA and YSLEER.

This clone has only one observation. The chain couples TRBV5-4 to TRBJ2-1; 10 bases map to TRBD2. Germline CDR1 and CDR2: SGHNT and YYREEE (reference sequence). The CDR3 totals 15 residues. V gave up 2 bases and J gave up 9 bases; unmatched junction bases: 8. Here the CDR3 DNA reads TGTGCCAGCAGCTTACCAGGGACTAGCGATGCTGAGCAGTTCTTC. It yields the protein CASSLPGTSDAEQFF.

V usage is TRBV6-6 and J usage is TRBJ2-2; 8 positions match TRBD2. Germline V gives CDR1 MNHNY, CDR2 SVGAGI (reference sequence). The CDR3 loop spans 15 amino acids. V gave up 6 bases and J gave up 7 bases; unmatched junction bases: 10. The CDR3, as DNA: TGTGCCAGCAGCCGGGGGGGCGGTTGGGGCGGGGAGCTGTTTTTT. Its protein is CASSRGGGWGGELFF.